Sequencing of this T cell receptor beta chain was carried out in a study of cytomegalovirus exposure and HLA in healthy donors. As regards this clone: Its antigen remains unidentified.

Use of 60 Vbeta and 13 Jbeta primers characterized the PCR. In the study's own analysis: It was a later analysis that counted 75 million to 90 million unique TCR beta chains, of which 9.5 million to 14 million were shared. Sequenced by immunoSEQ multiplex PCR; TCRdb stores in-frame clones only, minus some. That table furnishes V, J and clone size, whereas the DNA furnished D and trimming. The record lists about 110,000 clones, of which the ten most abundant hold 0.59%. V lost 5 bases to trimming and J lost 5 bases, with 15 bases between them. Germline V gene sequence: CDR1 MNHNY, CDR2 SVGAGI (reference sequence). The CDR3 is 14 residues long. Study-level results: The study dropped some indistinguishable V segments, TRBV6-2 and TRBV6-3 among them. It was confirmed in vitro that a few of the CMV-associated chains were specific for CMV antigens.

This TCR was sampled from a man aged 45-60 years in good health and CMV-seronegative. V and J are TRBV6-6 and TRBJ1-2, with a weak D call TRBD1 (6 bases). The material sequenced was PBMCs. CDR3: CASSTQPGEYGYTF. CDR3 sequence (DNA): TGTGCCAGCAGTACACAACCAGGGGAATATGGCTACACCTTC.